These 12 T cell receptor beta chains share one sample of origin, sequenced in a study of circulating CD8 cells and anti-PD-1 response in melanoma. Using around 14 ng of total RNA, TCR libraries were made with the QIAseq Immune Repertoire TCR panel. TCRdb re-called the reads through MiXCR, storing one row per CDR3 protein. This sample has a few hundred distinct CDR3 sequences, with 4.5% to 6% found just once. Live CD3+CD8+TCRalphabeta+ cells were sorted into four subsets by PD-1 and/or TIGIT. The sequenced sample was CD8+ T cells from PBMCs, obtained at baseline or after one month of anti-PD-1 therapy (not recorded which). These receptors were taken from a human donor with melanoma.

The sample holds a few counts of this clonotype. This chain links TRBV6-4 with TRBJ2-2; D unresolved. V lost 0 bases, J lost 4 bases, and 3 bases lay in between. The CDR3 consists of 13 residues. Germline assignment: CDR1 MRHNA and CDR2 SNTAGT. For the CDR3, the DNA is TGTGCCAGCAGTGACTCCAGCACCGGGGAGCTGTTTTTT. This translates into CASSDSSTGELFF.

This clonotype is judged large. V and J are TRBV6-2 or TRBV6-3 and TRBJ1-5, with 9 nucleotides matching TRBD1. The CDR3 is made up of 15 amino acids. The germline V gene has CDR1 MNHEY and CDR2 SVGEGT. The V segment lost 6 bases and the J segment 5 bases; nucleotides outside the gene matches: 8. The CDR3 coding sequence is TGTGCCAGCAGCATGGGACAGGGACTTTATCAGCCCCAGCATTTT. It codes for CASSMGQGLYQPQHF.

This clonotype is labeled as large. The chain recombines TRBV19 with TRBJ1-1; the D is unclear. The V gene's germline CDR1 is LNHDA and CDR2 SQIVND (reference sequence). This CDR3 comprises 13 residues. Trimming stripped 5 bases from V and 2 bases from J, with 9 bases between. The DNA for the CDR3 is TGTGCCAGTAGTCTAACAAGTAACACTGAAGCTTTCTTT. Translated: CASSLTSNTEAFF.

In this sample, this clonotype is hyperexpanded. This chain joins TRBV25-1 and TRBJ2-2; the D gene is possibly TRBD1 (6 bases). Germline V gene data show CDR1 as MGHDK and CDR2 as SYGVNS. Trimming cost V 8 bases and J 7 bases, with 11 bases left between them. CDR3 size: 12 residues. CDR3 protein: CASEQGIGELFF. The CDR3 DNA reads as TGTGCCAGCGAACAGGGTATCGGGGAGCTGTTTTTT.

V gene TRBV19 combines with J gene TRBJ1-1; D is uncertain. CDR3 length: 13 residues. V lost 3 bases and J 1 base, leaving 6 bases between the germline ends. CDR1 is LNHDA and CDR2 is SQIVND in the germline V gene (reference sequence). In nucleotides, the CDR3 is TGTGCCAGTAGTATTTCCAGGAACACTGAAGCTTTCTTT. Amino acids: CASSISRNTEAFF. The variable domain in full, with the rest retrieved from reference TRBV19 and TRBJ1-1, is DGGITQSPKYLFRKEGQNVTLSCEQNLNHDAMYWYRQDPGQGLRLIYYSQIVNDFQKGDIAEGYSVSREKKESFPLTVTSAQKNPTAFYLCASSISRNTEAFFGQGTRLTVV.

In this sample, this clonotype is large. This chain connects TRBV9 to TRBJ2-5; TRBD2 might be the D (5 bases). V was trimmed by 4 bases and J by 5 bases, leaving 15 bases between them. This CDR3 has 14 residues. Germline V gene sequence: CDR1 SGDLS, CDR2 YYNGEE. The CDR3 sequence is CASSFPDSAETQYF. CDR3 DNA sequence: TGTGCCAGCAGCTTCCCGGACTCGGCGGAGACCCAGTACTTC. Full variable domain (rest looked up from reference TRBV9 and TRBJ2-5): DSGVTQTPKHLITATGQRVTLRCSPRSGDLSVYWYQQSLDQGLQFLIQYYNGEERAKGNILERFSAQQFPDLHSELNLSSLELGDSALYFCASSFPDSAETQYFGPGTRLLVL.

Sample share makes this clonotype large. The J gene is TRBJ2-7, the V gene TRBV2, with 9 positions matching TRBD1. The CDR3 is 18 residues long. Per germline, CDR1 SNHLY and CDR2 FYNNEI. CDR3: CASNLIQGQGRRTYEQYF. As DNA, the CDR3 is TGTGCATCAAATCTGATTCAAGGACAGGGGAGGAGGACCTACGAGCAGTACTTC.

This clonotype is termed medium-sized. This may be a read error: a much more frequent sequence differs by one nucleotide. CDR3 sequence (DNA): TGCGCCAGCGGCCCGTTCGGGGGTCCCTACGAGCAGTACTTC. Protein sequence: CASGPFGGPYEQYF. The chain links TRBV4-3 to TRBJ2-7, with a tentative D call TRBD2 (6 bases). The CDR3 is made up of 14 amino acids. V lost 8 bases, J lost 2 bases, and 16 bases lay in between. The germline CDR1 and CDR2 sequences are LGHNA and YSLEER.

By proportion, this clonotype is large. The chain uses TRBV19 and TRBJ1-1; D is undetermined. The CDR3 totals 12 residues. V shed 9 bases and J shed 8 bases, with 16 bases lying between them. Germline CDR1 reads LNHDA; CDR2 reads SQIVND (reference sequence). The CDR3 reads CASPTPEREAFF. CDR3 nucleotide sequence: TGTGCCAGCCCCACCCCGGAAAGAGAAGCTTTCTTT.

By sample share, this clonotype is large. The chain recombines TRBV20-1 with TRBJ1-1, with D maybe TRBD1 (5 bases). The CDR3 loop spans 12 amino acids. V dropped 3 bases and J dropped 3 bases, with 8 bases sitting between them. Per germline, CDR1 DFQATT and CDR2 SNEGSKA (reference sequence). Here the CDR3 DNA reads TGCAGTGCTAGGAGAGGGGACACTGAAGCTTTCTTT. Translated: CSARRGDTEAFF.

By frequency in the sample, this clonotype is large. In DNA, the CDR3 is TGCAGCGCCAGAGGGACAGGTCAAGAGACCCAGTACTTC. It codes for CSARGTGQETQYF. The chain carries TRBV29-1 and TRBJ2-5, with TRBD1 matching 8 bases. This CDR3 contains 13 residues. Germline loops: CDR1 SQVTM, CDR2 ANQGSEA. The V gene end was trimmed by 7 bases and the J gene end by 2 bases; junction bases not matched to a gene: 6.

This clonotype qualifies as large (0.1 to 1%). The chain links TRBV7-2 to TRBJ2-3, with no clear D. The CDR3 consists of 13 residues. Germline CDR1 and CDR2: SGHTA and FQGNSA. The V and J ends lost 5 bases and 4 bases respectively, with 10 bases between them. The CDR3 sequence is CASSRLPPDTQYF. The DNA of the CDR3 is TGTGCCAGCAGCCGTCTCCCACCAGATACGCAGTATTTT.